Here is one TCR beta chain with its context. These data originate in a study of blood T cell repertoires in COVID-19. Study information: Sites across the United States, Italy and Spain contributed samples from acute and convalescent COVID-19.

Germline trimming cut 6 bases from V and 2 bases from J; bases unmatched to any gene: 7. CDR1 is SEHNR and CDR2 is FQNEAQ in the germline V gene (reference sequence). The CDR3 totals 15 residues. Authors' methods: Amplification with reference gene primers provided the estimates of nucleated cell counts. TCRdb keeps only in-frame clones here, not all; method: immunoSEQ multiplex PCR. That table supplies the V and J calls and clone size; D and trimming were determined from the DNA. Here the sample spans fewer than 350,000 clones, around four fifths being singletons. The chain carries TRBV7-9 and TRBJ1-2, with TRBD1 matching 9 bases. The material sequenced was peripheral blood. This clonotype originated in a woman between 50 and 59 years old with active or convalescent COVID-19. This CDR3 reads CASSLGTGPNYGYTF. The CDR3 bases are TGTGCCAGCAGTTTGGGGACAGGGCCCAACTATGGCTACACCTTC.